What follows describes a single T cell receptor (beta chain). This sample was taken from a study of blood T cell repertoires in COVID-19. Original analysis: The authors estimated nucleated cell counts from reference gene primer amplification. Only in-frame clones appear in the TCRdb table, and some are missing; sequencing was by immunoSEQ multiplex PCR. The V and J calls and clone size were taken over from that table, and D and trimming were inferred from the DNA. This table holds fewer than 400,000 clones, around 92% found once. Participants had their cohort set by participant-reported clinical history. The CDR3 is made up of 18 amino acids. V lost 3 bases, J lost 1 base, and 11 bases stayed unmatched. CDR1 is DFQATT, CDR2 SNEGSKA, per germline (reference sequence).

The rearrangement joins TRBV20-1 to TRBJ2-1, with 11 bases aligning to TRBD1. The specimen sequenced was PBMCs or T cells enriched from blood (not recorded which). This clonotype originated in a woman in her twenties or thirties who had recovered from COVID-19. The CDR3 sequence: CSASIVGQGEESYNEQFF. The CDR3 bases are TGCAGTGCTAGTATCGTGGGACAGGGGGAAGAGTCCTACAATGAGCAGTTCTTC.